One sample yielded the 30 T cell receptor beta chains listed below, sequenced in a study of T-cell reconstitution after alpha-beta-depleted transplantation in children. Using unique molecular identifiers, the investigators prepared the TCRbeta library. TCRdb ran MiXCR on the PCR reads and lists one entry per CDR3 protein. This table holds just over 950,000 distinct CDR3 sequences, roughly 31% found once. Sequenced material: PBMCs, mostly from graft donor cells, taken 360 days after TCRalphabeta/CD19-depleted stem cell transplant. These receptors all come from a boy less than two years old who had a stem cell transplant for SCID, so the T cells may come from the graft donor.

The genes are TRBV10-3 and TRBJ2-3, with 7 bases matching TRBD1. Germline CDR1 reads ENHRY; CDR2 reads SYGVKD. V gave up 4 bases and J gave up 2 bases; unmatched junction bases: 3. The CDR3 length is 14 residues. The chain's CDR3 is CAISAGTDTDTQYF. The DNA for the CDR3 is TGTGCCATCAGTGCCGGGACAGACACAGATACGCAGTATTTT.

This clonotype was recorded a few times. The chain couples TRBV5-1 to TRBJ1-3; maybe TRBD1 (5 bases). This CDR3 comprises 11 residues. V was trimmed by 3 bases and J by 15 bases, leaving 13 bases between them. CDR1 is SGHRS, CDR2 YFSETQ, per germline. The CDR3 nucleotides are TGCGCCAGCAGCTCCGGGACGGCCAGATATTTT. Translated: CASSSGTARYF.

The chain links TRBV29-1 to TRBJ1-1; possibly TRBD1 for D (6 bases). The germline V and J ends were trimmed by 8 bases and 4 bases, with 17 bases remaining between them. The CDR3 is 13 amino acids. Germline values: CDR1 SQVTM, CDR2 ANQGSEA. The CDR3 sequence: CSSEGGEVTEAFF. The CDR3 region has the DNA TGCAGCTCGGAGGGGGGGGAGGTCACTGAAGCTTTCTTT.

This clonotype was found once. The V and J genes are TRBV7-2 and TRBJ2-7; maybe TRBD2 (7 bases). This CDR3 has 16 amino acids. The ends were cut back, 1 base at V and 4 bases at J, with 17 bases in the middle. Germline assignment: CDR1 SGHTA and CDR2 FQGNSA. The CDR3 DNA is TGTGCCAGCAGCTTAGAAGGGGGGGCCCTTTCTTACGAGCAGTACTTC. Its translation is CASSLEGGALSYEQYF.

The V gene is TRBV12-3 or TRBV12-4, the J gene TRBJ2-7; tentatively, D is TRBD1 (5 bases). The CDR3 runs to 12 residues. V gave up 7 bases and J gave up 4 bases, with 11 bases separating them. CDR3 region: CASTDTRYEQYF. The CDR3 DNA sequence: TGTGCCAGCACGGACACCCGATACGAGCAGTACTTC.

The gene calls are TRBV7-6 and TRBJ2-1; possible D gene TRBD1, 5 bases. This CDR3 is 13 amino acids long. Germline V gene data show CDR1 as SGHVS and CDR2 as FNYEAQ. V was clipped by 5 bases and J by 9 bases, with 14 bases between them. This chain's CDR3 is CASSTARQSEQFF. Written as DNA, the CDR3 is TGTGCCAGCAGCACCGCAAGACAGAGTGAGCAGTTCTTC.

This clonotype has more than one count but fewer than ten. The genes are TRBV9 and TRBJ1-2, with TRBD1 as a possible D gene (5 bases). The germline CDR1 and CDR2 sequences are SGDLS and YYNGEE. The V end was cut by 4 bases, the J end by 6 bases, with 16 bases between. The CDR3 runs to 14 residues. This chain's CDR3 is CASSPGPGMDGYTF. Here the CDR3 DNA reads TGTGCCAGCAGCCCGGGGCCCGGGATGGATGGCTACACCTTC.

The V call is TRBV12-3 or TRBV12-4, the J call TRBJ1-1; D not certain. V dropped 6 bases and J dropped 6 bases, with 11 bases sitting between them. CDR3 length: 12 amino acids. In DNA form, the CDR3 reads TGTGCCAGCAGACCCGATAGTTCTGAAGCTTTCTTT. It is translated as CASRPDSSEAFF.

The chain recombines TRBV7-6 with TRBJ2-5, with D maybe TRBD2 (5 bases). The CDR3 sequence is 14 residues long. With 8 bases removed from V and 3 bases from J, the gap between germline ends came to 16 bases. The germline CDR1 and CDR2 sequences are SGHVS and FNYEAQ. The CDR3 sequence: CASARPGNKETQYF. Here the CDR3 DNA reads TGTGCCAGCGCCCGCCCCGGGAATAAAGAGACCCAGTACTTC.

This clonotype has a handful of counts. This chain uses TRBV6-5 with TRBJ2-6, with no clear D. V lost 3 bases to trimming and J lost 0 bases, with 9 bases between them. CDR1 and CDR2 (germline): MNHEY, SVGAGI. The CDR3 is 16 amino acids. DNA of the CDR3: TGTGCCAGCAGTTATTTGCGGTTCTCTGGGGCCAACGTCCTGACTTTC. As protein: CASSYLRFSGANVLTF.

This clonotype was seen more than once but under ten times. The chain links TRBV20-1 to TRBJ1-1; D is possibly TRBD1 (6 bases). The CDR3 extends over 12 amino acids. The V end was cut by 3 bases, the J end by 4 bases, with 9 bases between. Germline V gene sequence: CDR1 DFQATT, CDR2 SNEGSKA (reference sequence). CDR3 amino acids: CSASAGATEAFF. DNA for the CDR3: TGCAGTGCTAGTGCAGGGGCCACTGAAGCTTTCTTT.

The chain's CDR3 is CASSPQRGNTIYF. CDR3 DNA: TGCGCCAGCAGCCCCCAGAGAGGAAACACCATATATTTT. V usage is TRBV5-1 and J usage is TRBJ1-3, with D unresolved. This CDR3 region has 13 residues. The germline gives CDR1 SGHRS, CDR2 YFSETQ. V lost 4 bases to trimming and J lost 4 bases, with 9 bases between them.

This chain connects TRBV6-5 to TRBJ2-1, with D possibly matching TRBD2 (7 bases). Germline CDR1 and CDR2: MNHEY and SVGAGI. CDR3 length: 15 amino acids. V dropped 0 bases and J dropped 5 bases, with 11 bases sitting between them. The CDR3 reads CASSYSGGPHNEQFF. Here the CDR3 DNA reads TGTGCCAGCAGTTACTCGGGGGGGCCCCACAATGAGCAGTTCTTC.

This clonotype is a singleton in its sample. The junction and the germline gene differ at one end; a read error may be behind it. This sequence joins TRBV7-4 and TRBJ2-6; TRBD2 matches at 8 bases. There are 19 residues in the CDR3. Germline CDR1 and CDR2: SGHVT and SQSDAQ. Written as DNA, the CDR3 is TGTGCCTGCAGCTTAATCTTCGGGAGCGGGAGCTCTGGGGCCAACGTCCTGACTTTC. Translated: CACSLIFGSGSSGANVLTF.

The chain couples TRBV5-1 to TRBJ2-5; 9 nucleotides match TRBD1. The germline gives CDR1 SGHRS, CDR2 YFSETQ. J gave up 4 bases and V 6 bases, and 7 bases lay outside the gene matches. The length of the CDR3 is 14 residues. The CDR3: CASIAGTGSETQYF. The CDR3 DNA reads TGCGCCAGCATCGCCGGGACAGGGTCAGAGACCCAGTACTTC.

The genes are TRBV12-3 or TRBV12-4 and TRBJ2-2; no clear D gene. This CDR3 spans 13 amino acids. With 8 bases removed from V and 4 bases from J, the gap between germline ends came to 11 bases. CDR3 loop: CASDLQSTGELFF. DNA for the CDR3: TGTGCCAGCGATTTACAGAGCACCGGGGAGCTGTTTTTT.

The chain is built from TRBV4-3 and TRBJ2-3; TRBD1 might be the D (6 bases). This CDR3 is built from 17 residues. The germline V and J ends were trimmed by 1 base and 5 bases, with 19 bases remaining between them. Germline CDR1 LGHNA, CDR2 YSLEER. The CDR3 DNA reads as TGCGCCAGCAGCCAAGCCGGGACACCAACGTTGGGAGATACGCAGTATTTT. It is translated as CASSQAGTPTLGDTQYF.

The CDR3 is CASSLGPGSNQPQHF. CDR3 DNA: TGTGCCAGCAGCTTAGGTCCGGGGAGCAATCAGCCCCAGCATTTT. This sequence joins TRBV7-2 and TRBJ1-5, with D unresolved. The germline CDR1 and CDR2 sequences are SGHTA and FQGNSA. The CDR3 is made up of 15 amino acids. Trimming pared 1 base from V and 1 base from J, leaving 8 bases between.

The V and J genes are TRBV4-3 and TRBJ2-7; D not resolved. The V gene lost 1 base and the J gene lost 0 bases, with 13 bases spanning the gap. This CDR3 region has 16 residues. The germline V gene has CDR1 LGHNA and CDR2 YSLEER. CDR3 residues: CASSQATQFSSYEQYF. The CDR3 bases are TGCGCCAGCAGCCAAGCAACACAGTTTTCCTCCTACGAGCAGTACTTC.

This clonotype was counted a few times. V usage is TRBV28 and J usage is TRBJ2-7; 11 bases line up with TRBD2. Germline V gene data show CDR1 as MDHEN and CDR2 as SYDVKM. The V and J ends lost 3 bases and 5 bases, in that order; junction bases with no gene match: 6. CDR3 length: 15 amino acids. The CDR3 sequence: CASSLSSGGLDEQYF. The CDR3 DNA reads TGTGCCAGCAGTTTGTCTAGCGGGGGGCTCGACGAGCAGTACTTC.

This clonotype was seen more than once but under ten times. This chain links TRBV2 with TRBJ2-1; 9 bases match TRBD1. The V gene's germline CDR1 is SNHLY and CDR2 FYNNEI. The length of the CDR3 is 14 residues. J gave up 8 bases and V 7 bases, and 9 bases lay outside the gene matches. The CDR3 coding sequence is TGTGCCAGCATGGGGGACAGGGAGTCGGATGAGCAGTTCTTC. Protein: CASMGDRESDEQFF.

The chain employs TRBV6-5 and TRBJ2-7, with TRBD1 matching 9 bases. The V gene end was trimmed by 0 bases and the J gene end by 4 bases; junction bases not matched to a gene: 13. The CDR3 runs 18 residues. Germline V lookup: CDR1 MNHEY, CDR2 SVGAGI. CDR3 DNA: TGTGCCAGCAGTTACTCGACAAGGAGAGGACAGGGGAGGTACGAGCAGTACTTC. Protein: CASSYSTRRGQGRYEQYF.

This clonotype was found a few times. The chain employs TRBV5-1 and TRBJ2-7, with a possible D match to TRBD1 (5 bases). Trimming removed 0 bases from V and 5 bases from J, with 9 bases in between. The CDR3 is 13 amino acids. CDR1 is SGHRS, CDR2 YFSETQ, per germline. CDR3 loop: CASSLGQTDEQYF. The CDR3 coding sequence is TGCGCCAGCAGCTTGGGACAGACCGACGAGCAGTACTTC. The full variable domain, in which reference TRBV5-1 and TRBJ2-7 provide the parts outside the CDR3, is KAGVTQTPRYLIKTRGQQVTLSCSPISGHRSVSWYQQTPGQGLQFLFEYFSETQRNKGNFPGRFSGRQFSNSRSEMNVSTLELGDSALYLCASSLGQTDEQYFGPGTRLTVT.

This chain joins TRBV20-1 and TRBJ1-5; D gene uncertain. The length of the CDR3 is 12 residues. CDR1 is DFQATT, CDR2 SNEGSKA, per germline (reference sequence). The germline V and J ends were trimmed by 6 bases and 2 bases, with 8 bases remaining between them. In DNA, the CDR3 is TGCAGTGCCATGAGTGGCAATCAGCCCCAGCATTTT. Translating gives CSAMSGNQPQHF.

This clonotype was detected a few times. V gene TRBV4-3 combines with J gene TRBJ1-1; 9 positions agree with TRBD1. The CDR3 spans 18 residues. V was pared by 4 bases and J by 1 base, with 13 bases of the junction left unmatched. Germline values: CDR1 LGHNA, CDR2 YSLEER. Written as DNA, the CDR3 is TGCGCCAGCAGCCGAGGACAGGGGTTCGTCGTTCGGAACACTGAAGCTTTCTTT. Its translation: CASSRGQGFVVRNTEAFF.

In its sample, this clonotype was seen a few times. The genes are TRBV5-1 and TRBJ2-7, with 7 bases identical to TRBD1. CDR1 is SGHRS, CDR2 YFSETQ, per germline. The CDR3 contains 14 residues. Unmatched junction bases numbered 3, after V lost 0 bases and J lost 3 bases. The CDR3 sequence is CASSLEGARYEQYF. CDR3 DNA sequence: TGCGCCAGCAGCTTGGAGGGGGCCCGCTACGAGCAGTACTTC.

The chain joins TRBV5-5 to TRBJ1-2; perhaps TRBD1 as D (5 bases). V was pared by 0 bases and J by 5 bases, with 23 bases between. There are 18 residues in the CDR3. Germline V gene data show CDR1 as SGHKS and CDR2 as YYEKEE (reference sequence). CDR3 nucleotide sequence: TGTGCCAGCAGCTTGGCCCCAACAGGAGCCCGGGTGGGGTATGGCTACACCTTC. As protein: CASSLAPTGARVGYGYTF.

The chain recombines TRBV10-3 with TRBJ2-1; D remains unclear. The length of the CDR3 is 15 residues. The germline V and J ends were trimmed by 3 bases and 5 bases, with 14 bases remaining between them. Germline CDR1 reads ENHRY; CDR2 reads SYGVKD. DNA for the CDR3: TGTGCCATCAGTGAAGAGCCCAGGTCCAACAATGAGCAGTTCTTC. Protein: CAISEEPRSNNEQFF.

This clonotype showed up just a few times. This rearrangement joins TRBV5-1 to TRBJ2-7; 8 bases are shared with TRBD1. Germline V gene data show CDR1 as SGHRS and CDR2 as YFSETQ. With V trimmed by 3 bases and J by 2 bases, 10 bases remained unmatched. The CDR3 length is 16 residues. DNA for the CDR3: TGCGCCAGCAGCTGGGCCTACGGACAGGGTGCCTACGAGCAGTACTTC. Translating gives CASSWAYGQGAYEQYF.

The chain uses TRBV5-1 and TRBJ2-7, with D perhaps being TRBD1 or TRBD2 (5 bases each). The CDR3 contains 17 residues. The germline CDR1 and CDR2 sequences are SGHRS and YFSETQ. V shed 1 base and J shed 7 bases, with 24 bases lying between them. The CDR3 loop is CASSLRPNGAAMGEQYF. The CDR3 bases are TGCGCCAGCAGCTTGCGCCCCAACGGGGCCGCGATGGGGGAGCAGTACTTC.